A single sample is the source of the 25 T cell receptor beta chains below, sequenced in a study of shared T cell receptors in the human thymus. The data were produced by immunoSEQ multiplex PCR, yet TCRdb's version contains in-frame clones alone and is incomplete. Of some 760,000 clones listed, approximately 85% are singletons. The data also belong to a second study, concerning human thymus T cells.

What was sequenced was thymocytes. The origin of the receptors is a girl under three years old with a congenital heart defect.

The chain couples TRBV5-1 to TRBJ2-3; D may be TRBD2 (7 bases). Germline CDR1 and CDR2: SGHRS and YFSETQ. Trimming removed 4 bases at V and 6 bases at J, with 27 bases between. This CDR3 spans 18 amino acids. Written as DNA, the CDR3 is TGCGCCAGCAGCCCGGGGGGCTTTTTCTTAGGACTTACGGATACGCAGTATTTT. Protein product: CASSPGGFFLGLTDTQYF.

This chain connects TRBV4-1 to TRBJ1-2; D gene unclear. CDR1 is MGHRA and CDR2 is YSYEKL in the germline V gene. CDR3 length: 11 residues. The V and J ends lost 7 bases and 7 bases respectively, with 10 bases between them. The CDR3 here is CASMGAVGYTF. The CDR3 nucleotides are TGCGCCAGCATGGGAGCGGTTGGCTACACCTTC.

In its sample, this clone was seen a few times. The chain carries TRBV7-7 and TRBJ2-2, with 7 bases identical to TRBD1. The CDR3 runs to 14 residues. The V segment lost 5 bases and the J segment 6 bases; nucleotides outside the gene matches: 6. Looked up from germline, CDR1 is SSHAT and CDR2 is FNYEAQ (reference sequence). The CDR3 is CASSARQGSGELFF. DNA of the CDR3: TGTGCCAGCAGCGCCCGACAGGGCTCCGGGGAGCTGTTTTTT.

Written as DNA, the CDR3 is TGTGCCAGCAGTGTGGGGCTTGGCAAAAACATTCAGTACTTC. It translates to CASSVGLGKNIQYF. This sequence joins TRBV2 and TRBJ2-4; a weak D match, TRBD1 (5 bases). V dropped 4 bases and J dropped 3 bases, with 10 bases sitting between them. The CDR3 runs to 14 residues. Per germline, CDR1 SNHLY and CDR2 FYNNEI.

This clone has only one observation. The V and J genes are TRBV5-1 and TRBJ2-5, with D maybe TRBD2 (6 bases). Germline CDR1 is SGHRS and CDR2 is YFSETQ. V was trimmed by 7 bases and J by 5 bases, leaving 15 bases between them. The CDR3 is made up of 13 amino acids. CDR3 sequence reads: CASVGGGFETQYF. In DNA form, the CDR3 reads TGCGCCAGCGTTGGCGGAGGGTTCGAGACCCAGTACTTC.

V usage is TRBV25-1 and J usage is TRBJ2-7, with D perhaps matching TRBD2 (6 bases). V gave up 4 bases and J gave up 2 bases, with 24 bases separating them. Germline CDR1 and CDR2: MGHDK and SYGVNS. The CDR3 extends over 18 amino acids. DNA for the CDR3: TGTGCCAGCAGTGCAAACTTCCGTGGGGCGGGGAACACCTACGAGCAGTACTTC. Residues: CASSANFRGAGNTYEQYF.

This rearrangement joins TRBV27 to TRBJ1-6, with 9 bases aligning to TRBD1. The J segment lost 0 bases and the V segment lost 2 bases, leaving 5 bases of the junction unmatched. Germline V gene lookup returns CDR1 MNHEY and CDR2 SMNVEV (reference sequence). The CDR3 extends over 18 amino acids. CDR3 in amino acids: CASSLRQGDCSYNSPLHF. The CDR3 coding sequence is TGTGCCAGCAGTTTAAGACAGGGGGATTGCTCCTATAATTCACCCCTCCACTTT.

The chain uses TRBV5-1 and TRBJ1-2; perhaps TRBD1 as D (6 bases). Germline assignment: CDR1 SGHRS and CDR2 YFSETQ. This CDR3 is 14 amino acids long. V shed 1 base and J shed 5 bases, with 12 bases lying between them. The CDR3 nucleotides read TGCGCCAGCAGCTTGCCACAGGGAAAGTATGGCTACACCTTC. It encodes CASSLPQGKYGYTF.

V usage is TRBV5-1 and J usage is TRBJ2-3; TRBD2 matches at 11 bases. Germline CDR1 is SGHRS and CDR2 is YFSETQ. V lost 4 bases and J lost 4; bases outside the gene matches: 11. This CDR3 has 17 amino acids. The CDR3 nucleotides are TGCGCCAGCAGCACACACCCTAGCGGGGGGAGGGCAGATACGCAGTATTTT. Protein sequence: CASSTHPSGGRADTQYF. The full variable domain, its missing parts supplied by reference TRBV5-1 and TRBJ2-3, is KAGVTQTPRYLIKTRGQQVTLSCSPISGHRSVSWYQQTPGQGLQFLFEYFSETQRNKGNFPGRFSGRQFSNSRSEMNVSTLELGDSALYLCASSTHPSGGRADTQYFGPGTRLTVL.

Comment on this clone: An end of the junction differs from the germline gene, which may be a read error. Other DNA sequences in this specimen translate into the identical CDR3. CDR3: CASSVAGNNSPLHF. The CDR3 coding sequence is TGTGCCAGCAGCGTAGCAGGGAATAATTCCCCCCTCCACTTT. The gene calls are TRBV9 and TRBJ1-6; a possible D gene is TRBD1 (5 bases). Per the germline V gene, CDR1 is SGDLS and CDR2 is YYNGEE. This CDR3 comprises 14 residues.

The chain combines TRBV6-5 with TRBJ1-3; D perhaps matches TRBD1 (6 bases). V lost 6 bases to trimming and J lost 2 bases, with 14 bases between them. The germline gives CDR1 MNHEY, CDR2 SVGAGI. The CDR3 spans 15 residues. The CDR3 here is CASRMIQGAGNTIYF. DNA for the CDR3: TGTGCCAGCAGGATGATACAGGGTGCTGGAAACACCATATATTTT.

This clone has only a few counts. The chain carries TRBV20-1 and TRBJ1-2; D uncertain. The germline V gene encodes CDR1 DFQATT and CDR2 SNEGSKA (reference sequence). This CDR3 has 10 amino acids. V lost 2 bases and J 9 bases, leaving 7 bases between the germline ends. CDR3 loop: CSARPSRYTF. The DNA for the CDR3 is TGCAGTGCTAGACCCTCCCGCTACACCTTC.

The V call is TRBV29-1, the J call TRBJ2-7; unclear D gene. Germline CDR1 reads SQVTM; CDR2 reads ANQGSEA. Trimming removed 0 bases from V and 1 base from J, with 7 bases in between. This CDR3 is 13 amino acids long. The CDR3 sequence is CSVEEVASYEQYF. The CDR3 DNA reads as TGCAGCGTTGAAGAAGTGGCTTCCTACGAGCAGTACTTC.

The CDR3 region has the DNA TGTGCCAGCAGCTTGGTTCCGGGCAATCAGCCCCAGCATTTT. Protein product: CASSLVPGNQPQHF. The gene calls are TRBV5-5 and TRBJ1-5, with D unresolved. The CDR3 extends over 14 amino acids. Germline V gene sequence: CDR1 SGHKS, CDR2 YYEKEE (reference sequence). V gave up 0 bases and J gave up 2 bases, with 6 bases separating them.

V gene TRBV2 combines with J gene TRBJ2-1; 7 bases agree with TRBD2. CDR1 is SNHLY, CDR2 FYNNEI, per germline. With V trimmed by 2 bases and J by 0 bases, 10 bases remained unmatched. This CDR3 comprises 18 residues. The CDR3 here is CASSEWARGGLSYNEQFF. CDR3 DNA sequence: TGTGCCAGCAGTGAATGGGCGCGCGGGGGTCTCTCCTACAATGAGCAGTTCTTC.

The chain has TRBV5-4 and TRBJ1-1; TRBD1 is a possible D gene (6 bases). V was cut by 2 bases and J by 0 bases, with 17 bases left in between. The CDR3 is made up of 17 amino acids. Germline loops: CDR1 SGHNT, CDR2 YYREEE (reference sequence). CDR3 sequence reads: CASSFSRDTEVNTEAFF. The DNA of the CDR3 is TGTGCCAGCAGCTTCTCCCGGGACACCGAAGTGAACACTGAAGCTTTCTTT.

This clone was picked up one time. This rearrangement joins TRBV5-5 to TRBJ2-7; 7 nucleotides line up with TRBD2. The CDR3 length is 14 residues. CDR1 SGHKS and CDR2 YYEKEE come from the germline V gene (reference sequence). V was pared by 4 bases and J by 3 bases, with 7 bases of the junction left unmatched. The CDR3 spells CASSRVGGIYEQYF. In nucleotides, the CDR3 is TGTGCCAGCAGCCGCGTCGGGGGGATCTACGAGCAGTACTTC.

CDR3 nucleotides: TGTGCCAGCAGTCGGCGGGGGGCCGGCACAGATACGCAGTATTTT. It encodes CASSRRGAGTDTQYF. V gene TRBV6-6 combines with J gene TRBJ2-3, with 8 bases matching TRBD2. The V segment lost 5 bases and the J segment 1 base; nucleotides outside the gene matches: 5. Germline V gives CDR1 MNHNY, CDR2 SVGAGI (reference sequence). The length of the CDR3 is 15 residues.

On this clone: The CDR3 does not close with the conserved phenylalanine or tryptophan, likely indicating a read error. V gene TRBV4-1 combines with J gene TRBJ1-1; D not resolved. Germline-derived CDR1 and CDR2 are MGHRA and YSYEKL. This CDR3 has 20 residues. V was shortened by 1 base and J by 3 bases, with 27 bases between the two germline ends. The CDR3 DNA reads TGCGCCAGCAGCCAAGGCGGGGTCGTCCGCACAACCACTAGTTACACTGAAGCTTTCCTT. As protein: CASSQGGVVRTTTSYTEAFL.

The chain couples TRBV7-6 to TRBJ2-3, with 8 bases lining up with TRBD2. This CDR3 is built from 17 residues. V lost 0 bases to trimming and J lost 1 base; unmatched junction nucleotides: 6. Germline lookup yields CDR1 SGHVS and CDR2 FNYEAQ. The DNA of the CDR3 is TGTGCCAGCAGCTTAGCGGTAGCGGGACATGGCACAGATACGCAGTATTTT. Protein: CASSLAVAGHGTDTQYF. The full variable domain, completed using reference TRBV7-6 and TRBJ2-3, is GAGVSQSPRYKVTKRGQDVALRCDPISGHVSLYWYRQALGQGPEFLTYFNYEAQQDKSGLPNDRFSAERPEGSISTLTIQRTEQRDSAMYRCASSLAVAGHGTDTQYFGPGTRLTVL.

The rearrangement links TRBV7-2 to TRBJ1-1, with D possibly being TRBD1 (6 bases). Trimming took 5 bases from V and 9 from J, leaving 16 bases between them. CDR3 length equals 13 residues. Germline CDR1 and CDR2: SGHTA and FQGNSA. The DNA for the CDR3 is TGTGCCAGCAGCGTTACGCGGACAGCCCAAGCTTTCTTT. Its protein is CASSVTRTAQAFF.

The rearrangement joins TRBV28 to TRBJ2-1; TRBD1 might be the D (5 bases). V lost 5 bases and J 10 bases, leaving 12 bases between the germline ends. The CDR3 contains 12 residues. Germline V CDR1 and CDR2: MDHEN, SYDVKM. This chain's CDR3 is CASSPSDREQFF. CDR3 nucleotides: TGTGCCAGCAGTCCCTCAGACAGAGAGCAGTTCTTC.

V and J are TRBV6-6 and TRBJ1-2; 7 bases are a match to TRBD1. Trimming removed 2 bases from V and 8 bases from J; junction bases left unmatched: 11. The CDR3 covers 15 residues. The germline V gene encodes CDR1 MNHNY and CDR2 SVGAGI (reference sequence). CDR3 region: CASSYPQGGPGGYTF. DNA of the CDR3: TGTGCCAGCAGTTACCCCCAGGGGGGTCCTGGGGGCTACACCTTC.

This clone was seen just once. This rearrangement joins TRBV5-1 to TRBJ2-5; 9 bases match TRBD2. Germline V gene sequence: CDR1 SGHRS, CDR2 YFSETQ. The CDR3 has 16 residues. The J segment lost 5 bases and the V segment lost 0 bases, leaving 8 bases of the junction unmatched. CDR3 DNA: TGCGCCAGCAGCTTGGCCTTGACTAGCGGTGGGGAGACCCAGTACTTC. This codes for CASSLALTSGGETQYF.

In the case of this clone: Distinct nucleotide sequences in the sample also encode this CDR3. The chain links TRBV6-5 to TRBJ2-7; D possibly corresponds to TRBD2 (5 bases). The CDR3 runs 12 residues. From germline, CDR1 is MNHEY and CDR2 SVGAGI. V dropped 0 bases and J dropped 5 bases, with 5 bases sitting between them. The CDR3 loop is CASSYSRDEQYF. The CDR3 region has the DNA TGTGCCAGCAGTTACTCGCGGGACGAGCAGTACTTC.